Presented here are 8 T cell receptor beta chains from one specimen sequenced in a study of blood T cell repertoires in COVID-19. The protocol was immunoSEQ multiplex PCR, while the TCRdb copy is restricted to in-frame clones and leaves out a portion. Of 65,000 to 90,000 clones listed, around 88% are singletons. The sequenced material came from peripheral blood. These receptor sequences come from a man aged 25-40 years with acute or convalescent COVID-19.

The chain carries TRBV11-2 and TRBJ2-1; tentative D call: TRBD2 (5 bases). The V gene lost 3 bases and the J gene lost 0 bases, with 9 bases spanning the gap. The CDR3 sequence is 15 residues long. Germline lookup yields CDR1 SGHAT and CDR2 FQNNGV. This chain's CDR3 is CASSFSSSSYNEQFF. The CDR3 DNA follows: TGTGCCAGCAGCTTCTCTAGCAGCTCCTACAATGAGCAGTTCTTC.

V gene TRBV15 combines with J gene TRBJ2-5, with D possibly matching TRBD1 (5 bases). V lost 0 bases and J lost 6, with 11 bases in between. Germline CDR1 reads LNHNV; CDR2 reads YYDKDF (reference sequence). This CDR3 region has 14 residues. CDR3 sequence: CATSRDKGQKTQYF. For the CDR3, the DNA is TGTGCCACCAGCAGAGATAAGGGGCAGAAGACCCAGTACTTC.

The rearrangement joins TRBV3-1 (or the pseudogene TRBV3-2) to TRBJ1-5; D possibly corresponds to TRBD1 (5 bases). Per the germline V gene, CDR1 is LGHDT and CDR2 is YNNKEL (reference sequence). The CDR3 loop spans 16 amino acids. V lost 1 base and J lost 4, with 14 bases in between. DNA for the CDR3: TGTGCCAGCAGCCAAGGAACAGGTCGAGGAAATCAGCCCCAGCATTTT. The encoded protein is CASSQGTGRGNQPQHF.

The J gene is TRBJ2-5, the V gene TRBV19; 8 bases are a match to TRBD2. After removal of 7 bases from V and 0 bases from J, the junction contained 7 bases not matched to a gene. This CDR3 has 15 residues. The germline V gene encodes CDR1 LNHDA and CDR2 SQIVND (reference sequence). Written as DNA, the CDR3 is TGTGCCAGTATGGAATTAGCGGGGTACCAAGAGACCCAGTACTTC. Translating gives CASMELAGYQETQYF. Variable domain in full (rest from reference TRBV19 and TRBJ2-5): DGGITQSPKYLFRKEGQNVTLSCEQNLNHDAMYWYRQDPGQGLRLIYYSQIVNDFQKGDIAEGYSVSREKKESFPLTVTSAQKNPTAFYLCASMELAGYQETQYFGPGTRLLVL.

The rearrangement links TRBV6-1 to TRBJ1-5; tentative D call: TRBD1 (5 bases). CDR3 size: 15 residues. Between the trimmed V and J ends, which lost 5 bases and 2 bases, there was a span of 13 bases. Germline V gene data show CDR1 as MNHNS and CDR2 as SASEGT. The CDR3 bases are TGTGCCAGCAGTTGGGGCCATGAGGGCAATCAGCCCCAGCATTTT. Its protein is CASSWGHEGNQPQHF.

The CDR3, as DNA: TGCAGCGTTAACTCAGCCGGGACTAGCGCGAACACCGGGGAGCTGTTTTTT. Translation: CSVNSAGTSANTGELFF. This rearrangement joins TRBV29-1 to TRBJ2-2, with 10 bases lining up with TRBD2. The CDR3 is 17 residues long. V lost 5 bases and J lost 0; bases outside the gene matches: 9. The germline CDR1 and CDR2 sequences are SQVTM and ANQGSEA.

This chain joins TRBV27 and TRBJ2-7; D perhaps matches TRBD1 (5 bases). The germline V gene has CDR1 MNHEY and CDR2 SMNVEV (reference sequence). The CDR3 has 13 amino acids. V shed 0 bases and J shed 9 bases, with 12 bases lying between them. The CDR3: CASSLSSTAMQYF. The CDR3 coding sequence is TGTGCCAGCAGTTTATCGTCGACAGCCATGCAGTACTTC.

This clone was detected once. The chain employs TRBV7-2 and TRBJ2-2; 7 positions match TRBD2. The CDR3 sequence is 15 residues long. The germline CDR1 and CDR2 sequences are SGHTA and FQGNSA. V trimming: 5 bases; J trimming: 6 bases; junction bases outside the gene matches: 9. The DNA of the CDR3 is TGTGCCAGCAGCCCAAGACTAGCTAGACCCGGGGAGCTGTTTTTT. The encoded protein is CASSPRLARPGELFF.